These 25 T cell receptor beta chains originate from one sample sequenced in a study of T cell changes during pregnancy in multiple sclerosis. The protocol was immunoSEQ multiplex PCR, while the TCRdb copy is restricted to in-frame clones and leaves out a portion. In the table there are about 70,000 clones, about 90% of which are singletons. This sample comprised peripheral blood, obtained in the third trimester of pregnancy. Source of these receptors: a female donor in good health, enrolled as a control in a pregnancy study.

The rearrangement links TRBV5-4 to TRBJ1-2, with D hard to call. The germline V gene encodes CDR1 SGHNT and CDR2 YYREEE (reference sequence). The V and J ends lost 4 bases and 0 bases respectively, with 10 bases between them. The CDR3 consists of 14 residues. CDR3 bases: TGTGCCAGCAGCCGAGATACAGCTAACTATGGCTACACCTTC. Its translation is CASSRDTANYGYTF.

The chain employs TRBV7-9 and TRBJ2-7; 7 bases agree with TRBD2. V trimming: 5 bases; J trimming: 3 bases; junction bases outside the gene matches: 16. CDR3 size: 17 residues. Germline lookup yields CDR1 SEHNR and CDR2 FQNEAQ (reference sequence). DNA for the CDR3: TGTGCCAGCAGCCCCCCTTCGGGGGGTGAAGGTGACTACGAGCAGTACTTC. It encodes CASSPPSGGEGDYEQYF.

The gene calls are TRBV5-4 and TRBJ1-4; 8 bases match TRBD1. Unmatched junction bases numbered 5, after V lost 5 bases and J lost 2 bases. The CDR3 is 15 amino acids. From germline, CDR1 is SGHNT and CDR2 YYREEE (reference sequence). The CDR3 nucleotides are TGTGCCAGCAGTCTTAGACAGGGGACTAATGAAAAACTGTTTTTT. Translating gives CASSLRQGTNEKLFF.

This chain joins TRBV7-2 and TRBJ1-2; D unclear. This CDR3 is 15 amino acids long. Trimming took off 1 base at V and 3 bases at J, with 12 bases between the two ends. In germline, CDR1 is SGHTA, CDR2 FQGNSA. The CDR3 nucleotides are TGTGCCAGCAGCTTAGACGGGTTTGTGGACTATGGCTACACCTTC. Its protein product is CASSLDGFVDYGYTF.

The chain is built from TRBV7-8 and TRBJ1-2; D is perhaps TRBD1 (6 bases). The V end lost 1 base, the J end lost 8 bases, and 11 bases lay between the germline ends. Germline CDR1 SGHVS, CDR2 FQNEAQ. The CDR3 runs to 13 residues. CDR3 bases: TGTGCCAGCAGCTTAGGAGGGACAACGGGCTACACCTTC. Translation gives CASSLGGTTGYTF.

This chain connects TRBV28 to TRBJ1-2, with D unresolved. CDR1 is MDHEN and CDR2 is SYDVKM in the germline V gene. CDR3 length equals 13 residues. The ends were cut back, 6 bases at V and 4 bases at J, with 12 bases in the middle. In nucleotides, the CDR3 is TGTGCCAGCAGCCCTCAGTCCCCCTATGGCTACACCTTC. Translated: CASSPQSPYGYTF.

V gene TRBV19 combines with J gene TRBJ1-2; 9 nucleotides line up with TRBD1. This CDR3 is built from 15 residues. Germline V lookup: CDR1 LNHDA, CDR2 SQIVND (reference sequence). J gave up 4 bases and V 9 bases, and 12 bases lay outside the gene matches. In DNA, the CDR3 is TGTGCCAGCCGAGACCGGGACAGGGATCCCTATGGCTACACCTTC. Encoded protein: CASRDRDRDPYGYTF.

The chain employs TRBV27 and TRBJ1-1; maybe TRBD1 (5 bases). In germline, CDR1 is MNHEY, CDR2 SMNVEV (reference sequence). CDR3 length: 14 amino acids. V was trimmed by 0 bases and J by 3 bases, leaving 8 bases between them. CDR3 sequence: CASSLSGADTEAFF. The CDR3 bases are TGTGCCAGCAGTTTATCAGGGGCCGACACTGAAGCTTTCTTT.

The chain employs TRBV9 and TRBJ1-2; maybe TRBD1 (6 bases). CDR3 length: 15 residues. Germline V lookup: CDR1 SGDLS, CDR2 YYNGEE. V was cut by 3 bases and J by 1 base, with 13 bases left in between. The CDR3 bases are TGTGCCAGCAGCGCGGGGGGGGGACATAACTATGGCTACACCTTC. Translated: CASSAGGGHNYGYTF.

V and J are TRBV10-3 and TRBJ2-3, with D tentatively TRBD2 (5 bases). This CDR3 is built from 15 residues. Trimming left V 4 bases short and J 4 bases short, with 15 bases between. Germline loops: CDR1 ENHRY, CDR2 SYGVKD. DNA for the CDR3: TGTGCCATCAGTGGATCCGGGAATGTAGCAGATACGCAGTATTTT. Protein: CAISGSGNVADTQYF.

J is TRBJ1-5 and V is TRBV5-1; 10 nucleotides match TRBD1. After removal of 3 bases from V and 2 bases from J, the junction contained 17 bases not matched to a gene. This CDR3 is built from 20 residues. Germline CDR1 reads SGHRS; CDR2 reads YFSETQ. The CDR3 protein is CASSSNRDRGLTLCNQPQHF. The CDR3 DNA follows: TGCGCCAGCAGCTCAAACCGGGACAGGGGCCTTACTTTGTGCAATCAGCCCCAGCATTTT.

The chain uses TRBV5-1 and TRBJ2-2, with 11 bases fitting TRBD2. V shed 4 bases, J shed 1 base, and the junction held 3 bases outside the gene matches. This CDR3 contains 16 residues. Germline CDR1 is SGHRS and CDR2 is YFSETQ. This CDR3 reads CASSPGTSGNTGELFF. CDR3 coding DNA: TGCGCCAGCAGCCCCGGGACTAGCGGGAACACCGGGGAGCTGTTTTTT.

This clone appeared a single time. The J gene is TRBJ2-7, the V gene TRBV4-3; TRBD2 matches 11 bases. V was clipped by 5 bases and J by 4 bases; unmatched bases: 10. In germline, CDR1 is LGHNA, CDR2 YSLEER. The CDR3 contains 16 residues. The CDR3 DNA follows: TGCGCCAGCAGCATGGGGACTAGCGGTTTACCGTACGAGCAGTACTTC. Encoded protein: CASSMGTSGLPYEQYF.

The chain recombines TRBV2 with TRBJ1-1; D is unclear. Germline V gives CDR1 SNHLY, CDR2 FYNNEI. Trimming shortened V by 5 bases and J by 0 bases, and 7 bases separated the two germline ends. The CDR3 contains 13 residues. The CDR3 here is CASSPQVNTEAFF. As DNA, the CDR3 is TGTGCCAGCAGTCCCCAGGTGAACACTGAAGCTTTCTTT.

V usage is TRBV6-5 and J usage is TRBJ2-5; possibly TRBD1 for D (5 bases). V lost 5 bases, J lost 7 bases, and 17 bases lay in between. The CDR3 loop spans 14 amino acids. CDR1 is MNHEY, CDR2 SVGAGI, per germline. The CDR3 region is CASSPLQGEGTQYF. The CDR3 bases are TGTGCCAGCAGTCCCTTGCAGGGTGAAGGGACCCAGTACTTC.

The chain joins TRBV5-4 to TRBJ1-2, with a possible D match to TRBD1 (5 bases). Trimming took off 0 bases at V and 4 bases at J, with 13 bases between the two ends. The CDR3 contains 15 residues. CDR1 SGHNT and CDR2 YYREEE come from the germline V gene (reference sequence). The CDR3, as DNA: TGTGCCAGCAGCTTGGCCTTGGGGGGAAGCTATGGCTACACCTTC. It translates to CASSLALGGSYGYTF.

The CDR3: CASSQPGMYEQFF. The CDR3 region has the DNA TGCGCCAGCAGCCAACCAGGGATGTATGAGCAGTTCTTC. The chain uses TRBV4-1 and TRBJ2-1, with a possible D match to TRBD1 (5 bases). Trimming shortened V by 2 bases and J by 8 bases, and 10 bases separated the two germline ends. CDR1 is MGHRA and CDR2 is YSYEKL in the germline V gene. The CDR3 totals 13 residues.

This rearrangement joins TRBV10-2 to TRBJ2-1; weak D call: TRBD1 (5 bases). V was shortened by 6 bases and J by 8 bases, with 11 bases between the two germline ends. The germline V gene has CDR1 WSHSY and CDR2 SAAADI. The CDR3 contains 12 residues. The CDR3 here is CASRGQGDEQFF. DNA of the CDR3: TGCGCCAGCAGAGGGCAGGGCGATGAGCAGTTCTTC.

The chain combines TRBV6-6 with TRBJ2-5, with 8 positions matching TRBD1. Unmatched junction bases numbered 6, after V lost 5 bases and J lost 1 base. The length of the CDR3 is 15 residues. The V gene's germline CDR1 is MNHNY and CDR2 SVGAGI (reference sequence). CDR3 in amino acids: CASSLHGQGQETQYF. CDR3 in DNA: TGTGCCAGCAGTCTCCACGGACAGGGCCAAGAGACCCAGTACTTC.

The chain uses TRBV2 and TRBJ2-2, with D unresolved. The CDR3 is 11 amino acids. Germline CDR1 reads SNHLY; CDR2 reads FYNNEI. V was shortened by 4 bases and J by 7 bases, with 4 bases between the two germline ends. CDR3 loop: CASSAGGELFF. The CDR3 coding sequence is TGTGCCAGCAGTGCAGGCGGGGAGCTGTTTTTT.

This chain uses TRBV5-1 with TRBJ2-5; 7 bases map to TRBD1. Unmatched junction bases numbered 4, after V lost 2 bases and J lost 3 bases. The length of the CDR3 is 14 residues. Germline V gives CDR1 SGHRS, CDR2 YFSETQ. CDR3 DNA sequence: TGCGCCAGCAGCTTTCAGGACAGGAAAGAGACCCAGTACTTC. Translating it yields CASSFQDRKETQYF.

The J gene is TRBJ2-3, the V gene TRBV7-2, with 10 bases aligning to TRBD2. J lost 2 bases, V lost 0 bases, and 5 bases had no gene match. The CDR3 is made up of 17 amino acids. In germline, CDR1 is SGHTA, CDR2 FQGNSA. The CDR3 DNA follows: TGTGCCAGCAGCTTAGCCGCTAGCGGGGGCAACACAGATACGCAGTATTTT. This gives the protein CASSLAASGGNTDTQYF.

The rearrangement joins TRBV9 to TRBJ2-5; 7 positions agree with TRBD2. Trimming took 2 bases from V and 2 from J; bases not matched to a gene: 6. The germline CDR1 and CDR2 sequences are SGDLS and YYNGEE. The CDR3 is 15 amino acids. The CDR3: CASSVGTTDQETQYF. CDR3 nucleotides: TGTGCCAGCAGCGTCGGGACTACCGATCAAGAGACCCAGTACTTC.

The chain has TRBV6-1 and TRBJ2-7; perhaps TRBD2 as D (6 bases). The CDR3 has 13 amino acids. Between the trimmed V and J ends, which lost 10 bases and 6 bases, there was a span of 19 bases. Germline V gives CDR1 MNHNS, CDR2 SASEGT. CDR3 DNA sequence: TGTGCCATTTCTAGGGGCAGGGAGGCCGAGCAGTACTTC. It codes for CAISRGREAEQYF.

The genes are TRBV11-2 and TRBJ1-2, with a tentative D call TRBD1 (5 bases). Per germline, CDR1 SGHAT and CDR2 FQNNGV. The CDR3 length is 14 residues. V was trimmed by 1 base and J by 4 bases, leaving 10 bases between them. CDR3 nucleotide sequence: TGTGCCAGCAGCTTAGGCCAGGGACTCTATGGCTACACCTTC. Amino acid sequence: CASSLGQGLYGYTF. Based on the CDR3 plus reference TRBV11-2 and TRBJ1-2, the full variable domain is EAGVAQSPRYKIIEKRQSVAFWCNPISGHATLYWYQQILGQGPKLLIQFQNNGVVDDSQLPKDRFSAERLKGVDSTLKIQPAKLEDSAVYLCASSLGQGLYGYTFGSGTRLTVV.